The 21 T cell receptor beta chains in this list originate from one sample, sequenced in a study of early T cells in non-severe SARS-CoV-2 infection (TCRdb year 2021). Library method: 5' RACE. The data were produced on a NextSeq 500. In TCRdb, the public reads were trimmed at Q25 with fastp and aligned with MiXCR, with productive beta chains retained. Each CDR3 protein appears once, grouped with its most common genes and DNA. Within this sample are around 67,000 distinct CDR3 sequences, with about an eighth of them counted one time only. The ten largest make up around 1.3% of the sample. Material: whole blood. The receptors originated from an adult who was a healthcare worker with PCR-confirmed SARS-CoV-2 infection or an uninfected control (not recorded which).

The chain carries TRBV6-2 or TRBV6-3 and TRBJ2-3; 8 bases line up with TRBD2. This CDR3 comprises 15 residues. CDR1 is MNHEY and CDR2 is SVGEGT in the germline V gene. V was clipped by 4 bases and J by 1 base; unmatched bases: 4. CDR3 sequence (DNA): TGTGCCAGCAGTTTAGCGGGGAGACGCACAGATACGCAGTATTTT. Translated: CASSLAGRRTDTQYF.

This clonotype was recorded a few times. This chain connects TRBV5-1 to TRBJ1-1; 7 nucleotides agree with TRBD1. The CDR3 has 13 amino acids. V lost 3 bases, J lost 5 bases, and 4 bases stayed unmatched. In germline, CDR1 is SGHRS, CDR2 YFSETQ. The CDR3 coding sequence is TGCGCCAGCAGCTGGAACAGGGGTACTGAAGCTTTCTTT. Translated, it gives CASSWNRGTEAFF.

This clonotype was recorded at least ten times. The V call is TRBV29-1, the J call TRBJ2-5, with 9 positions matching TRBD1. CDR1 and CDR2 (germline): SQVTM, ANQGSEA. Trimming cost V 7 bases and J 5 bases; bases outside gene matches: 5. The CDR3 length is 12 residues. CDR3 protein: CSARTGAETQYF. The DNA for the CDR3 is TGCAGCGCCCGGACAGGGGCGGAGACCCAGTACTTC.

Many counts were recorded for this clonotype. The chain uses TRBV14 and TRBJ2-7, with 8 bases fitting TRBD2. This CDR3 has 16 amino acids. With V trimmed by 0 bases and J by 0 bases, 4 bases remained unmatched. Germline values: CDR1 SGHDN, CDR2 FVKESK. CDR3 DNA sequence: TGTGCCAGCAGCCAAGATCAGCGGGGGCGCTCCTACGAGCAGTACTTC. Translating gives CASSQDQRGRSYEQYF.

The chain employs TRBV11-2 and TRBJ1-1; D is ambiguous. This CDR3 has 14 amino acids. From germline, CDR1 is SGHAT and CDR2 FQNNGV. V lost 0 bases, J lost 2 bases, and 7 bases lay in between. For the CDR3, the DNA is TGTGCCAGCAGCTTAGACTTATACAACACTGAAGCTTTCTTT. Protein sequence: CASSLDLYNTEAFF.

The sample holds many counts of this clonotype. J is TRBJ2-6 and V is TRBV12-3 or TRBV12-4; perhaps TRBD2 as D (7 bases). Between the trimmed V and J ends, which lost 6 bases and 0 bases, there was a span of 18 bases. The length of the CDR3 is 18 residues. The CDR3 reads CASSRGAIINSGANVLTF. DNA of the CDR3: TGTGCCAGCAGCCGGGGGGCAATCATTAACTCTGGGGCCAACGTCCTGACTTTC.

The rearrangement joins TRBV2 to TRBJ1-2; D call uncertain. Germline CDR1 is SNHLY and CDR2 is FYNNEI. The CDR3 runs to 10 residues. V lost 6 bases and J 6 bases, leaving 5 bases between the germline ends. This chain's CDR3 is CASRLDGYTF. The CDR3 nucleotides are TGTGCCAGCAGGTTGGATGGCTACACCTTC.

This clonotype was found many times. The chain joins TRBV28 to TRBJ1-2, with TRBD1 matching over 8 bases. The V and J ends lost 5 bases and 7 bases, in that order; junction bases with no gene match: 9. Germline CDR1 and CDR2: MDHEN and SYDVKM. This CDR3 spans 14 amino acids. The DNA of the CDR3 is TGTGCCAGCAGTATTGCTCAGGGGGCCTTTGGCTACACCTTC. Amino acid sequence: CASSIAQGAFGYTF.

This clonotype was observed many times. The genes are TRBV4-3 and TRBJ1-5, with 7 bases fitting TRBD1. The J segment lost 7 bases and the V segment lost 3 bases, leaving 21 bases of the junction unmatched. The CDR3 consists of 19 residues. CDR1 is LGHNA, CDR2 YSLEER, per germline. In nucleotides, the CDR3 is TGCGCCAGCAGCCAGCAAGAGCCGTCTGGGGCGGGACAGAGCCAGCCCCAGCATTTT. Amino acid sequence: CASSQQEPSGAGQSQPQHF.

In its sample, this clonotype was seen many times. The rearrangement uses TRBV9 and TRBJ2-1; no firm D call. Germline V gene data show CDR1 as SGDLS and CDR2 as YYNGEE. This CDR3 contains 14 residues. V dropped 0 bases and J dropped 6 bases, with 10 bases sitting between them. The CDR3 DNA reads as TGTGCCAGCAGCGTAGGGGGAATGAGCAATGAGCAGTTCTTC. Its translation is CASSVGGMSNEQFF.

This clonotype was counted many times. The chain joins TRBV29-1 to TRBJ2-3, with unresolved D. This CDR3 spans 15 amino acids. Per the germline V gene, CDR1 is SQVTM and CDR2 is ANQGSEA. V shed 2 bases and J shed 0 bases, with 12 bases lying between them. As DNA, the CDR3 is TGCAGCGTTGAAAGTCGGCAGGAGAGCACAGATACGCAGTATTTT. It yields the protein CSVESRQESTDTQYF.

This clonotype was seen at least ten times. The rearrangement links TRBV7-6 to TRBJ2-7; no clear D gene. Germline CDR1 is SGHVS and CDR2 is FNYEAQ. Trimming took 5 bases from V and 5 from J, leaving 10 bases between them. The CDR3 consists of 12 residues. The CDR3: CASSANEDEQYF. Here the CDR3 DNA reads TGTGCCAGCAGCGCAAATGAAGACGAGCAGTACTTC.

This clonotype was counted many times. The DNA for the CDR3 is TGTGCCAGCACCACTAGCGGGGGGAACAATGAGCAGTTCTTC. Its translation: CASTTSGGNNEQFF. This sequence joins TRBV27 and TRBJ2-1; 12 nucleotides match TRBD2. Germline trimming cut 7 bases from V and 5 bases from J; bases unmatched to any gene: 3. CDR1 and CDR2 from the germline V gene are MNHEY and SMNVEV (reference sequence). The CDR3 contains 14 residues.

The V call is TRBV24-1, the J call TRBJ2-1; TRBD1 or TRBD2 may be the D gene (5 bases each). Germline-derived CDR1 and CDR2 are KGHDR and SFDVKD. There are 17 residues in the CDR3. Trimming pared 7 bases from V and 0 bases from J, leaving 18 bases between. The CDR3 is CATSQNGGDSSYNEQFF. DNA for the CDR3: TGTGCCACCAGCCAGAATGGAGGCGACAGCTCCTACAATGAGCAGTTCTTC.

The J gene is TRBJ2-1, the V gene TRBV29-1; 14 bases match TRBD2. The CDR3 covers 16 residues. V shed 7 bases, J shed 2 bases, and the junction held 7 bases outside the gene matches. CDR1 and CDR2 from the germline V gene are SQVTM and ANQGSEA. CDR3 sequence reads: CSGGTSGRTAYNEQFF. DNA of the CDR3: TGCAGCGGTGGGACTAGCGGGAGAACGGCCTACAATGAGCAGTTCTTC.

This clonotype was counted ten times or more. The gene calls are TRBV20-1 and TRBJ2-3; 16 bases agree with TRBD2. J was trimmed by 14 bases and V by 1 base; bases with no gene match: 6. The CDR3 totals 14 residues. CDR1 is DFQATT and CDR2 is SNEGSKA in the germline V gene (reference sequence). Here the CDR3 DNA reads TGCAGTGCTAGAGCGGGACTAGCGGGGGGGTCACCGTATTTT. It yields the protein CSARAGLAGGSPYF.

This clonotype showed up many times. This chain uses TRBV29-1 with TRBJ2-1; TRBD2 agrees at 15 bases. The CDR3 contains 17 residues. The V segment lost 7 bases and the J segment 1 base; nucleotides outside the gene matches: 8. The germline CDR1 and CDR2 sequences are SQVTM and ANQGSEA. In DNA form, the CDR3 reads TGCAGCGGCCTAGGACTAGCGGGAGGGCCTTCCTACAATGAGCAGTTCTTC. The encoded protein is CSGLGLAGGPSYNEQFF.

This clonotype was seen ten or more times. The J gene is TRBJ2-1, the V gene TRBV27; D may be TRBD2 (5 bases). The ends were cut back, 0 bases at V and 0 bases at J, with 6 bases in the middle. CDR3 length equals 15 residues. The V gene's germline CDR1 is MNHEY and CDR2 SMNVEV (reference sequence). In DNA form, the CDR3 reads TGTGCCAGCAGTTTATCGGGGAGCTCCTACAATGAGCAGTTCTTC. The encoded protein is CASSLSGSSYNEQFF.

This clonotype was counted many times. V gene TRBV13 combines with J gene TRBJ1-1; D is unclear. Germline V gene lookup returns CDR1 PRHDT and CDR2 FYEKMQ (reference sequence). CDR3 length: 14 amino acids. The ends were cut back, 2 bases at V and 3 bases at J, with 10 bases in the middle. Here the CDR3 DNA reads TGTGCCAGCAGCTTACAGAGATTAGACACTGAAGCTTTCTTT. Its protein is CASSLQRLDTEAFF.

This clonotype was counted ten times or more. The V and J genes are TRBV10-3 and TRBJ2-2; 10 bases align to TRBD2. J lost 0 bases, V lost 5 bases, and 6 bases had no gene match. Germline CDR1 ENHRY, CDR2 SYGVKD. This CDR3 comprises 17 residues. This chain's CDR3 is CAISHGLAAANTGELFF. The CDR3 coding sequence is TGTGCCATCAGTCACGGACTAGCGGCCGCGAACACCGGGGAGCTGTTTTTT.

The V call is TRBV29-1, the J call TRBJ2-7; D is perhaps TRBD2 (6 bases). Germline values: CDR1 SQVTM, CDR2 ANQGSEA. This CDR3 region has 13 residues. Trimming left V 4 bases short and J 0 bases short, with 10 bases between. The CDR3 loop is CSVGGEYSYEQYF. The CDR3, as DNA: TGCAGCGTTGGGGGGGAATACTCCTACGAGCAGTACTTC.